Presented here are 30 T cell receptor beta chains from one specimen sequenced in a study of low-dose radiotherapy and immunotherapy resistance in tumors. Alpha and beta chains were covered, as first-strand cDNA relied on TRAV- and TRBV-specific primers. Both a constant-region primer and a V-primer adapter served to amplify TCRs across approximately 19 PCR cycles. Each CDR3 protein is one row after TCRdb ran MiXCR on the reads. The repertoire holds about 17,000 distinct CDR3 sequences, with roughly 70% as singletons. The receptors stem from a human donor with advanced metastatic prostate, ovarian, gallbladder or colorectal cancer (not recorded which). This table probably holds off-target reads from a library built for another chain.

This clonotype was observed a handful of times. The chain couples TRBV28 to TRBJ2-2; D remains unclear. V was pared by 3 bases and J by 1 base, with 3 bases between. Per the germline V gene, CDR1 is MDHEN and CDR2 is SYDVKM. This CDR3 comprises 13 residues. CDR3 DNA: TGTGCCAGCAGTTTGCTGAACACCGGGGAGCTGTTTTTT. Protein: CASSLLNTGELFF.

V and J are TRBV5-4 and TRBJ2-5; TRBD2 matches 9 bases. J was trimmed by 5 bases and V by 4 bases; bases with no gene match: 9. Germline values: CDR1 SGHNT, CDR2 YYREEE (reference sequence). The CDR3 spans 15 residues. CDR3 coding DNA: TGTGCCAGCAGCCCACAGCGGGAGGTCCGGGAGACCCAGTACTTC. Amino acids: CASSPQREVRETQYF.

The chain links TRBV6-2 or TRBV6-3 to TRBJ2-3; D possibly corresponds to TRBD2 (6 bases). V was cut by 1 base and J by 2 bases, with 22 bases left in between. This CDR3 comprises 19 residues. Looked up from germline, CDR1 is MNHEY and CDR2 is SVGEGT. The CDR3 coding sequence is TGTGCCAGCAGTTACTTCGCGGGGCAAACACCTCTTTCCACAGATACGCAGTATTTT. This gives the protein CASSYFAGQTPLSTDTQYF.

This clonotype was seen only once. The chain carries TRBV2 and TRBJ1-5; D call uncertain. Per germline, CDR1 SNHLY and CDR2 FYNNEI. The CDR3 is 15 amino acids. The V gene lost 6 bases and the J gene lost 4 bases, with 16 bases spanning the gap. Written as DNA, the CDR3 is TGTGCCAGCAGACGCGAAGATTTGAAGAATCAGCCCCAGCATTTT. Protein sequence: CASRREDLKNQPQHF.

The chain joins TRBV20-1 to TRBJ2-1, with D hard to call. This CDR3 contains 14 residues. Germline V gene sequence: CDR1 DFQATT, CDR2 SNEGSKA (reference sequence). Trimming removed 3 bases from V and 1 base from J, with 10 bases in between. The CDR3 reads CSASGESSYNEQFF. Written as DNA, the CDR3 is TGCAGTGCTAGTGGGGAAAGTTCCTACAATGAGCAGTTCTTC.

The V gene is TRBV12-3 or TRBV12-4, the J gene TRBJ2-5; the match to TRBD2 covers 8 bases. Trimming at V came to 5 bases and at J to 5 bases, leaving 13 bases not matched to a gene. This CDR3 is built from 16 residues. CDR3 residues: CASSPILAGGRETQYF. The DNA of the CDR3 is TGTGCCAGCAGTCCCATACTTGCGGGGGGTCGGGAGACCCAGTACTTC.

This rearrangement joins TRBV27 to TRBJ1-2; the D gene is possibly TRBD1 (5 bases). The CDR3 runs to 14 residues. Looked up from germline, CDR1 is MNHEY and CDR2 is SMNVEV (reference sequence). The ends were cut back, 7 bases at V and 3 bases at J, with 15 bases in the middle. The CDR3 sequence is CASNFAEGYYGYTF. CDR3 sequence (DNA): TGTGCCAGCAACTTCGCAGAGGGGTACTATGGCTACACCTTC.

The CDR3 coding sequence is TGCAGCGTTGTCAGCCAGATCAACACTGAAGCTTTCTTT. Amino acids: CSVVSQINTEAFF. The chain joins TRBV29-1 to TRBJ1-1; no firm D call. The CDR3 contains 13 residues. The V end lost 4 bases, the J end lost 2 bases, and 11 bases lay between the germline ends. The germline V gene encodes CDR1 SQVTM and CDR2 ANQGSEA.

This clonotype was detected a few times. This chain uses TRBV20-1 with TRBJ2-7, with D perhaps matching TRBD1 (5 bases). The V end lost 6 bases, the J end lost 0 bases, and 18 bases lay between the germline ends. CDR3 length: 15 amino acids. Per germline, CDR1 DFQATT and CDR2 SNEGSKA (reference sequence). The CDR3 DNA sequence: TGCAGTGCAGCTCCCGCCCAGGGAAGCTCCTACGAGCAGTACTTC. Translating it yields CSAAPAQGSSYEQYF.

A single count supports this clonotype. V gene TRBV20-1 combines with J gene TRBJ1-1; no definite D call. V lost 4 bases, J lost 1 base, and 13 bases lay in between. Germline CDR1 reads DFQATT; CDR2 reads SNEGSKA (reference sequence). The CDR3 extends over 14 amino acids. CDR3 protein: CSAKGGAENTEAFF. The DNA for the CDR3 is TGCAGTGCTAAAGGAGGCGCAGAGAACACTGAAGCTTTCTTT.

The chain recombines TRBV5-6 with TRBJ2-1; D is undetermined. The germline gives CDR1 SGHDT, CDR2 YYEEEE. Trimming pared 0 bases from V and 11 bases from J, leaving 9 bases between. This CDR3 is built from 12 residues. The CDR3, as DNA: TGTGCCAGCAGCTTGGGTGGGTCGAAGCAGTTCTTC. Its protein is CASSLGGSKQFF.

The genes are TRBV9 and TRBJ2-7, with TRBD2 matching 9 bases. V trimming: 4 bases; J trimming: 7 bases; junction bases outside the gene matches: 15. From germline, CDR1 is SGDLS and CDR2 YYNGEE. CDR3 size: 16 residues. Here the CDR3 DNA reads TGTGCCAGCAGCCCCGGTCTGATAGCGGGAGTAAGAGAGCAGTACTTC. Encoded protein: CASSPGLIAGVREQYF. The full variable domain, completed using reference TRBV9 and TRBJ2-7, is DSGVTQTPKHLITATGQRVTLRCSPRSGDLSVYWYQQSLDQGLQFLIQYYNGEERAKGNILERFSAQQFPDLHSELNLSSLELGDSALYFCASSPGLIAGVREQYFGPGTRLTVT.

The genes are TRBV28 and TRBJ2-7, with D perhaps being TRBD1 or TRBD2 (5 bases each). Trimming stripped 4 bases from V and 0 bases from J, with 13 bases between. CDR1 MDHEN and CDR2 SYDVKM come from the germline V gene. The CDR3 runs 15 residues. The CDR3 spells CASSSGTPDSYEQYF. The CDR3 DNA follows: TGTGCCAGCAGTTCCGGGACGCCTGACTCCTACGAGCAGTACTTC.

The V call is TRBV12-3 or TRBV12-4, the J call TRBJ1-6; the D gene is possibly TRBD1 (6 bases). V lost 3 bases to trimming and J lost 8 bases, with 11 bases between them. The CDR3 has 14 amino acids. CDR3 region: CASSFSGGDSPLHF. DNA for the CDR3: TGTGCCAGCAGTTTTTCGGGGGGCGATTCACCCCTCCACTTT.

This chain joins TRBV6-6 and TRBJ1-5, with D tentatively TRBD1 (6 bases). The CDR3 contains 14 residues. CDR1 is MNHNY and CDR2 is SVGAGI in the germline V gene (reference sequence). Trimming removed 6 bases from V and 9 bases from J, with 18 bases in between. The CDR3 here is CASSIGQRVWPQHF. The CDR3 DNA is TGTGCCAGCAGCATCGGACAGCGAGTTTGGCCCCAGCATTTT.

The rearrangement links TRBV6-2 or TRBV6-3 to TRBJ1-1; 7 nucleotides line up with TRBD1. CDR1 is MNHEY and CDR2 is SVGEGT in the germline V gene. The trim removed 2 bases at V and 0 bases at J, leaving 6 bases unmatched. The CDR3 has 16 amino acids. The CDR3 reads CASSYEYGTVNTEAFF. As DNA, the CDR3 is TGTGCCAGCAGTTACGAGTATGGGACAGTGAACACTGAAGCTTTCTTT.

This chain joins TRBV30 and TRBJ1-1, with D possibly TRBD1 on 5 matching bases. The germline V gene has CDR1 GTSNPN and CDR2 SVGIG (reference sequence). V was pared by 2 bases and J by 0 bases, with 10 bases between. The CDR3 spans 14 residues. This CDR3 reads CAWSLGLLNTEAFF. In nucleotides, the CDR3 is TGTGCCTGGAGTTTGGGACTCTTGAACACTGAAGCTTTCTTT.

CDR3 bases: TGCAGCGTTGAAGCGAACCGAGGACAGGGCCGCTTAAGCGGATATATTGGCAATCAGCCCCAGCATTTT. As protein: CSVEANRGQGRLSGYIGNQPQHF. This chain joins TRBV29-1 and TRBJ1-5; 8 nucleotides align to TRBD1. The CDR3 covers 23 residues. The trim removed 1 base at V and 2 bases at J, leaving 28 bases unmatched. The germline V gene encodes CDR1 SQVTM and CDR2 ANQGSEA.

For the CDR3, the DNA is TGTGCCAGCAGCCAAGATCGGCGGGAGGGCCTCTCCCTACGGCAGTTCTTC. It specifies CASSQDRREGLSLRQFF. V and J are TRBV4-2 and TRBJ2-1, with 9 bases lining up with TRBD2. Trimming took 0 bases from V and 12 from J; bases not matched to a gene: 15. CDR3 length: 17 amino acids. In germline, CDR1 is LGHNA, CDR2 YNFKEQ.

The CDR3: CASSIRGRLNQPQHF. The CDR3 DNA reads as TGTGCCAGCAGCATAAGGGGACGGTTGAATCAGCCCCAGCATTTT. This chain uses TRBV21-1 with TRBJ1-5; TRBD1 is taken as the D call from the table, unchecked against the DNA. TRBV21-1 is a recognized pseudogene. CDR3 size: 15 residues.

J is TRBJ2-7 and V is TRBV20-1, with 8 positions matching TRBD2. V was clipped by 3 bases and J by 6 bases; unmatched bases: 7. The CDR3 loop spans 13 amino acids. Germline loops: CDR1 DFQATT, CDR2 SNEGSKA (reference sequence). This CDR3 is CSARSGSPPEQYF. CDR3 DNA: TGCAGTGCTAGGAGCGGGAGCCCGCCCGAGCAGTACTTC.

In DNA form, the CDR3 reads TGTGCCAGCAGTAAGGACAGGGGAACCTTCAATGAGCAGTTCTTC. Residues: CASSKDRGTFNEQFF. The chain employs TRBV6-8 and TRBJ2-1; 9 nucleotides match TRBD1. This CDR3 has 15 amino acids. Germline V CDR1 and CDR2: MNHGY, SAAAGT. Unmatched junction bases numbered 8, after V lost 5 bases and J lost 6 bases.

The table lists this clonotype with a few counts. The chain has TRBV2 and TRBJ2-7; TRBD2 matches at 8 bases. The CDR3 extends over 12 amino acids. With 4 bases clipped from V and 5 bases from J, the junction kept 1 base outside the gene matches. Per germline, CDR1 SNHLY and CDR2 FYNNEI. The CDR3 region is CASSAGGHEQYF. The CDR3 DNA sequence: TGTGCCAGCAGTGCGGGAGGGCACGAGCAGTACTTC.

In the case of this clonotype: Mismatch with germline at one junction end may stem from a read error. The genes are TRBV6-1 and TRBJ1-2; no reliable D call. The germline V gene has CDR1 MNHNS and CDR2 SASEGT. This CDR3 comprises 13 residues. The CDR3 coding sequence is TGTGCCAGCACAGGCCTTCCAAACTCTGGCTACACCTTC. Translating it yields CASTGLPNSGYTF.

The chain links TRBV7-2 to TRBJ1-2; 8 positions agree with TRBD1. V was clipped by 3 bases and J by 3 bases; unmatched bases: 6. Per the germline V gene, CDR1 is SGHTA and CDR2 is FQGNSA. The CDR3 has 15 residues. The CDR3 region is CASSFGQGWDYGYTF. In nucleotides, the CDR3 is TGTGCCAGCAGCTTTGGACAGGGTTGGGACTATGGCTACACCTTC.

This sequence joins TRBV20-1 and TRBJ1-5; 7 bases are a match to TRBD1. The CDR3 loop spans 17 amino acids. Per the germline V gene, CDR1 is DFQATT and CDR2 is SNEGSKA (reference sequence). Trimming at V came to 0 bases and at J to 1 base, leaving 9 bases not matched to a gene. Here the CDR3 reads CSARDGTVSLSNQPQHF. CDR3 bases: TGCAGTGCTAGAGACGGGACAGTTTCTTTGAGCAATCAGCCCCAGCATTTT.

The chain has TRBV30 and TRBJ2-1; 10 bases are a match to TRBD1. This CDR3 has 14 amino acids. Per the germline V gene, CDR1 is GTSNPN and CDR2 is SVGIG (reference sequence). J lost 6 bases, V lost 3 bases, and 5 bases had no gene match. The CDR3 reads CAWSGTGVINEQFF. The CDR3 DNA follows: TGTGCCTGGAGCGGGACAGGGGTAATCAATGAGCAGTTCTTC. The variable domain in full, with the rest retrieved from reference TRBV30 and TRBJ2-1, is SQTIHQWPATLVQPVGSPLSLECTVEGTSNPNLYWYRQAAGRGLQLLFYSVGIGQISSEVPQNLSASRPQDRQFILSSKKLLLSDSGFYLCAWSGTGVINEQFFGPGTRLTVL.

The V call is TRBV24-1, the J call TRBJ1-5; 7 bases are shared with TRBD1. V trimming: 2 bases; J trimming: 3 bases; junction bases outside the gene matches: 6. The CDR3 is 16 amino acids. Germline assignment: CDR1 KGHDR and CDR2 SFDVKD. CDR3 DNA: TGTGCCACCAGTGATTCCACGACAGGGTACAATCAGCCCCAGCATTTT. Its protein product is CATSDSTTGYNQPQHF.

The chain couples TRBV27 to TRBJ2-6, with TRBD1 matching 12 bases. This CDR3 has 19 amino acids. V was clipped by 5 bases and J by 3 bases; unmatched bases: 11. Germline V gives CDR1 MNHEY, CDR2 SMNVEV (reference sequence). Here the CDR3 DNA reads TGTGCCAGCAGTCGGTTAATGGGACAGGGGGCTGGTGGGGCCAACGTCCTGACTTTC. Its translation is CASSRLMGQGAGGANVLTF.

Only a few counts were recorded for this clonotype. This chain connects TRBV2 to TRBJ1-6; TRBD1 is a possible D gene (5 bases). The CDR3 totals 15 residues. CDR1 is SNHLY and CDR2 is FYNNEI in the germline V gene. The V gene lost 6 bases and the J gene lost 1 base, with 10 bases spanning the gap. The CDR3: CASRGTGSYNSPLHF. CDR3 DNA sequence: TGTGCCAGCAGAGGGACGGGTTCCTATAATTCACCCCTCCACTTT.